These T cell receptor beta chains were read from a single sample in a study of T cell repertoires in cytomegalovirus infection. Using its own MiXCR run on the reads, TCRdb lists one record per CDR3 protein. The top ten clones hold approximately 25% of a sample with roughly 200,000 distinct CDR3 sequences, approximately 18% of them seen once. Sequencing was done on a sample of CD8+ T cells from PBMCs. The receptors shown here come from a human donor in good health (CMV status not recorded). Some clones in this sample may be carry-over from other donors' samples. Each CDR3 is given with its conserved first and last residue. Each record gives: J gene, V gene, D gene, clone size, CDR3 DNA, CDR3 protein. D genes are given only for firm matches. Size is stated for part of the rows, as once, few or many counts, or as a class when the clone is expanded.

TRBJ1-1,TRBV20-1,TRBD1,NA,TGCAGTGCTGGATCCGGGACAGGGACGAACACTGAAGCTTTCTTT,CSAGSGTGTNTEAFF
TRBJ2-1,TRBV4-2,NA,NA,TGTGCCAGCAGCCAAGGGTTAGGGGATGAGCAGTTCTTC,CASSQGLGDEQFF
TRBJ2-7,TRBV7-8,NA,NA,TGTGCCAGCAGCTTAGGAGGGACAATCTACGAGCAGTACTTC,CASSLGGTIYEQYF
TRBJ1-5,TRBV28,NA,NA,TGTGCCAGCAGTTTAGTCGGGACCAATCAGCCCCAGCATTTT,CASSLVGTNQPQHF
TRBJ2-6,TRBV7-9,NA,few,TGTGCCAGCAGCCCTCCCTCTGGGGCCAACGTCCTGACTTTC,CASSPPSGANVLTF
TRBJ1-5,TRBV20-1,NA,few,TGCAGTGCCTCCTCCACTGGTGGGGAGCCCCAGCATTTT,CSASSTGGEPQHF
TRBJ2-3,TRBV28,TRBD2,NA,TGTGCCAGCAGTTTACTCATTGGGGGGGACCGTAGCACAGATACGCAGTATTTT,CASSLLIGGDRSTDTQYF
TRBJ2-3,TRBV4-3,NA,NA,TGCGCCAGCAGCCAAGATCCCCTGGGCCTACCTAGCACAGATACGCAGTATTTT,CASSQDPLGLPSTDTQYF
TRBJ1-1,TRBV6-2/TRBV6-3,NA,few,TGTGCCAGCAGTTATGGGGTCGACACTGAAGCTTTCTTT,CASSYGVDTEAFF
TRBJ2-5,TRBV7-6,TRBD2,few,TGTGCCAGCAGTCCTTACACTAGCGGACAAGAGACCCAGTACTTC,CASSPYTSGQETQYF